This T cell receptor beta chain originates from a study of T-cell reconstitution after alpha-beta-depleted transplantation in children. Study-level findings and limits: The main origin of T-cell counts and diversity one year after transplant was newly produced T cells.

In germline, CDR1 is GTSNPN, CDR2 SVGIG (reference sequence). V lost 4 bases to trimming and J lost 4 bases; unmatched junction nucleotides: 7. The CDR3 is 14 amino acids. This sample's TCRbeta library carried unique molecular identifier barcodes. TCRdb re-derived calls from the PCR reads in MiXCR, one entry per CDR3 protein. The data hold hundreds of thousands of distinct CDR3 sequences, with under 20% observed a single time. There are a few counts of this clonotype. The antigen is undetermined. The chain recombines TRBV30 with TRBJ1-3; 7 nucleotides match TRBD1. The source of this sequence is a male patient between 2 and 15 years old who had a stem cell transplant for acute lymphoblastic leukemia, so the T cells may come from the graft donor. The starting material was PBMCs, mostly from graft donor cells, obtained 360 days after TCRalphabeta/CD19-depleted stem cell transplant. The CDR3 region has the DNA TGTGCCTGGATTCAAGGGGGCGAAGGAAACACCATATATTTT. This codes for CAWIQGGEGNTIYF.